The 22 T cell receptor beta chains below were found in one sample sequenced in a study of patients and donors after allogeneic stem cell transplantation (dated by TCRdb to 2018 to 2021). The receptor library was made with RT-PCR. The sequencer listed for this sample is NextSeq 550. Using fastp trimming at Q25 and MiXCR clonotype assembly, TCRdb reanalyzed the public sequencing data and kept in-frame beta chains. CDR3 protein sequences are deduplicated, and each keeps its most common genes and DNA. This sample gives roughly 940,000 distinct CDR3 sequences in total; 18% of them show up just once. Approximately 5.9% of the sample comes from the top ten. The specimen was blood, either unsorted or a sorted T cell fraction (not recorded which). Receptor source: a human donor who was either an allogeneic HSCT recipient or a stem cell or donor lymphocyte infusion donor (not recorded which). It is not recorded whose cells these are; they may come from a transplant donor.

With regard to this clonotype: The CDR3 ends on some other residue instead of the conserved phenylalanine or tryptophan, so this is likely a read error. This CDR3 is CASSPIGGQFTDTQYY. The CDR3 DNA reads as TGTGCCAGCAGCCCGATCGGGGGGCAGTTCACAGATACGCAGTATTAT. The chain is built from TRBV4-2 and TRBJ2-3; D is possibly TRBD2 (7 bases). The CDR3 has 16 residues. Germline V gene lookup returns CDR1 LGHNA and CDR2 YNFKEQ. V was cut by 4 bases and J by 2 bases, with 16 bases left in between.

There are a few counts of this clonotype. The chain links TRBV6-5 to TRBJ2-7, with 9 bases identical to TRBD1. CDR3 length: 14 residues. V lost 0 bases and J lost 6; bases outside the gene matches: 3. CDR1 and CDR2 from the germline V gene are MNHEY and SVGAGI. The CDR3 loop reads CASSYSDRGGEQYF. The CDR3 nucleotides are TGTGCCAGCAGTTACTCGGACAGGGGTGGCGAGCAGTACTTC.

This clonotype was detected a few times. The CDR3, as DNA: TGTGCCTGGAGTGCGATCGGGGTTGGCTACACCTTC. Amino acid sequence: CAWSAIGVGYTF. V gene TRBV30 combines with J gene TRBJ1-2; no definite D call. V gave up 1 base and J gave up 7 bases, with 10 bases separating them. CDR1 is GTSNPN, CDR2 SVGIG, per germline (reference sequence). CDR3 length: 12 amino acids.

V and J are TRBV5-1 and TRBJ1-1; D remains unclear. Germline loops: CDR1 SGHRS, CDR2 YFSETQ. The CDR3 spans 13 residues. V was trimmed by 2 bases and J by 5 bases, leaving 10 bases between them. The CDR3 DNA is TGCGCCAGCAGCTTATCCTCGAGGACTGAAGCTTTCTTT. Protein product: CASSLSSRTEAFF.

This clonotype was seen a handful of times. The chain carries TRBV5-1 and TRBJ1-6, with TRBD1 matching over 9 bases. CDR1 SGHRS and CDR2 YFSETQ come from the germline V gene. The CDR3 runs 15 residues. V lost 4 bases, J lost 7 bases, and 6 bases stayed unmatched. CDR3 sequence reads: CASSLGTGNNSPLHF. In nucleotides, the CDR3 is TGCGCCAGCAGCCTGGGGACAGGGAACAATTCACCCCTCCACTTT.

The chain joins TRBV6-1 to TRBJ1-2; TRBD1 aligns across 7 bases. V was clipped by 1 base and J by 5 bases; unmatched bases: 10. CDR1 and CDR2 from the germline V gene are MNHNS and SASEGT. The CDR3 length is 16 residues. CDR3 amino acids: CASSEEPSTGRYGYTF. In nucleotides, the CDR3 is TGTGCCAGCAGTGAAGAGCCGTCGACAGGGAGATATGGCTACACCTTC.

A few counts support this clonotype. The V call is TRBV5-1, the J call TRBJ2-5; no firm D call. Trimming left V 0 bases short and J 4 bases short, with 10 bases between. The CDR3 spans 14 residues. The germline CDR1 and CDR2 sequences are SGHRS and YFSETQ. The CDR3 here is CASSLGLGVETQYF. The CDR3 coding sequence is TGCGCCAGCAGCTTGGGACTGGGTGTAGAGACCCAGTACTTC.

The chain links TRBV29-1 to TRBJ2-5; 11 bases align to TRBD2. V dropped 5 bases and J dropped 3; count of bases not matched to a gene: 5. This CDR3 comprises 14 residues. The germline V gene has CDR1 SQVTM and CDR2 ANQGSEA. The CDR3 bases are TGCAGCGTTACACCGGGACTAGCGGAAGAGACCCAGTACTTC. This gives the protein CSVTPGLAEETQYF.

This clonotype was seen more than once but under ten times. V is TRBV6-6 and J is TRBJ2-5; possibly TRBD1 for D (6 bases). Trimming cost V 7 bases and J 3 bases, with 12 bases left between them. Germline values: CDR1 MNHNY, CDR2 SVGAGI (reference sequence). CDR3 length: 13 amino acids. CDR3 protein: CASTWTAKETQYF. The CDR3 DNA follows: TGTGCCAGCACCTGGACAGCGAAAGAGACCCAGTACTTC.

This clonotype was seen more than once but under ten times. The V and J genes are TRBV7-2 and TRBJ2-7; TRBD1 matches 9 bases. Trimming removed 3 bases from V and 6 bases from J; junction bases left unmatched: 6. The V gene's germline CDR1 is SGHTA and CDR2 FQGNSA. The CDR3 has 14 amino acids. The CDR3 bases are TGTGCCAGCAGCTTCGGGACAGGGAAGGGCGAGCAGTACTTC. Protein: CASSFGTGKGEQYF.

This clonotype showed up just a few times. The chain joins TRBV12-3 or TRBV12-4 to TRBJ2-4; 9 nucleotides match TRBD1. V lost 5 bases to trimming and J lost 9 bases; unmatched junction nucleotides: 17. The CDR3 runs to 17 residues. The CDR3 region has the DNA TGTGCCAGCAGTGACGACCGCCGACAGGGGGAGTTGGTCATTCAGTACTTC. Translation gives CASSDDRRQGELVIQYF.

The rearrangement uses TRBV5-6 and TRBJ1-5; the D is unclear. V was clipped by 4 bases and J by 9 bases, with 11 bases between them. This CDR3 has 12 residues. From germline, CDR1 is SGHDT and CDR2 YYEEEE. The CDR3 nucleotides read TGTGCCAGCAGCACCCAGGAGGGGCCCCAGCATTTT. Its translation: CASSTQEGPQHF.

In DNA form, the CDR3 reads TGCGCCAGCAGCCAAGGGGGGGCTAGCGGGGAAGGTGAGCAGTTCTTC. Its translation is CASSQGGASGEGEQFF. The rearrangement uses TRBV4-3 and TRBJ2-1; 9 bases align to TRBD2. Trimming took 1 base from V and 9 from J; bases not matched to a gene: 10. Germline lookup yields CDR1 LGHNA and CDR2 YSLEER. The CDR3 consists of 16 residues.

The chain carries TRBV9 and TRBJ1-1; weak D call: TRBD1 (5 bases). In germline, CDR1 is SGDLS, CDR2 YYNGEE. CDR3 length: 15 amino acids. Trimming left V 0 bases short and J 0 bases short, with 9 bases between. Here the CDR3 DNA reads TGTGCCAGCAGCGTAGATCCAGGGATGAACACTGAAGCTTTCTTT. The encoded protein is CASSVDPGMNTEAFF.

This clonotype was detected many times. The rearrangement joins TRBV12-3 or TRBV12-4 to TRBJ1-5, with TRBD1 matching 7 bases. There are 13 residues in the CDR3. V dropped 6 bases and J dropped 5; count of bases not matched to a gene: 4. CDR3 region: CASSPDRDQPQHF. CDR3 coding DNA: TGTGCCAGCAGCCCTGACAGGGATCAGCCCCAGCATTTT.

This clonotype was detected a few times. This rearrangement joins TRBV10-3 to TRBJ2-3; D is unclear. The CDR3 is 16 residues long. Per the germline V gene, CDR1 is ENHRY and CDR2 is SYGVKD. V lost 0 bases, J lost 2 bases, and 12 bases lay in between. The CDR3 nucleotides read TGTGCCATCAGTGAGTCTGGAATTTTAGACACAGATACGCAGTATTTT. Its translation is CAISESGILDTDTQYF.

The sample holds a few counts of this clonotype. The chain recombines TRBV5-1 with TRBJ2-3; D remains ambiguous. Between the trimmed V and J ends, which lost 4 bases and 1 base, there was a span of 10 bases. CDR1 and CDR2 from the germline V gene are SGHRS and YFSETQ. This CDR3 has 14 residues. CDR3 loop: CASSPTVGTDTQYF. The CDR3, as DNA: TGCGCCAGCAGCCCCACAGTAGGCACAGATACGCAGTATTTT.

The CDR3 DNA is TGTGCCAGCAGTGACGGGGACAGCCAAAACATTCAGTACTTC. Encoded protein: CASSDGDSQNIQYF. The chain recombines TRBV2 with TRBJ2-4; TRBD1 aligns across 7 bases. Trimming at V came to 3 bases and at J to 5 bases, leaving 4 bases not matched to a gene. Germline V gene lookup returns CDR1 SNHLY and CDR2 FYNNEI. CDR3 size: 14 residues.

V gene TRBV29-1 combines with J gene TRBJ1-2; 9 nucleotides align to TRBD1. With V trimmed by 4 bases and J by 0 bases, 9 bases remained unmatched. Germline V lookup: CDR1 SQVTM, CDR2 ANQGSEA. This CDR3 region has 16 residues. CDR3 residues: CSVGDRVRQANYGYTF. CDR3 in DNA: TGCAGCGTTGGGGACAGGGTACGCCAAGCTAACTATGGCTACACCTTC. Full variable domain (remainder filled in from reference TRBV29-1 and TRBJ1-2): SAVISQKPSRDICQRGTSLTIQCQVDSQVTMMFWYRQQPGQSLTLIATANQGSEATYESGFVIDKFPISRPNLTFSTLTVSNMSPEDSSIYLCSVGDRVRQANYGYTFGSGTRLTVV.

The rearrangement joins TRBV7-9 to TRBJ1-5; 9 positions match TRBD1. The V gene end was trimmed by 5 bases and the J gene end by 1 base; junction bases not matched to a gene: 6. The CDR3 has 16 amino acids. In germline, CDR1 is SEHNR, CDR2 FQNEAQ (reference sequence). The CDR3 coding sequence is TGTGCCAGCAGCCAAGAGGGGACAGGGAGCAATCAGCCCCAGCATTTT. This sequence encodes CASSQEGTGSNQPQHF.

The V call is TRBV12-5, the J call TRBJ1-2; TRBD1 might be the D (5 bases). The V gene lost 4 bases and the J gene lost 4 bases, with 28 bases spanning the gap. From germline, CDR1 is LGHNT and CDR2 FRNRAP. There are 19 residues in the CDR3. CDR3 bases: TGTGCTAGTGGTTGGGGTGTCCTCCAGGGACCAAAGGATTCCTATGGCTACACCTTC. Amino acid sequence: CASGWGVLQGPKDSYGYTF. The variable domain in full, completed from reference TRBV12-5 and TRBJ1-2, reads DARVTQTPRHKVTEMGQEVTMRCQPILGHNTVFWYRQTMMQGLELLAYFRNRAPLDDSGMPKDRFSAEMPDATLATLKIQPSEPRDSAVYFCASGWGVLQGPKDSYGYTFGSGTRLTVV.

This rearrangement joins TRBV10-3 to TRBJ2-1; D unclear. The CDR3 is 12 residues long. Germline assignment: CDR1 ENHRY and CDR2 SYGVKD. The ends were cut back, 0 bases at V and 8 bases at J, with 5 bases in the middle. In DNA, the CDR3 is TGTGCCATCAGTGAGTCGATTGATGAGCAGTTCTTC. Protein: CAISESIDEQFF.